The sequence of this T cell receptor (beta chain) was determined in a study of blood T cell repertoires in COVID-19. About the research overall: There were acute and convalescent COVID-19 samples, and they came from the United States, Italy and Spain.

The V gene end was trimmed by 3 bases and the J gene end by 1 base; junction bases not matched to a gene: 4. This CDR3 is built from 15 residues. Germline assignment: CDR1 MNHEY and CDR2 SMNVEV (reference sequence). Generated by immunoSEQ multiplex PCR, the TCRdb table keeps only in-frame clones and is missing some. Here the sample spans 140,000 to 150,000 clones, about four fifths being singletons. Sequenced material: PBMCs or T cells enriched from blood (not recorded which). This sequence originates from a woman aged 45-59 years with acute COVID-19. The chain links TRBV27 to TRBJ2-3; 7 nucleotides align to TRBD2. The CDR3 loop reads CASSFSGQGTDTQYF. The CDR3 nucleotides are TGTGCCAGCAGTTTTAGCGGGCAAGGCACAGATACGCAGTATTTT.